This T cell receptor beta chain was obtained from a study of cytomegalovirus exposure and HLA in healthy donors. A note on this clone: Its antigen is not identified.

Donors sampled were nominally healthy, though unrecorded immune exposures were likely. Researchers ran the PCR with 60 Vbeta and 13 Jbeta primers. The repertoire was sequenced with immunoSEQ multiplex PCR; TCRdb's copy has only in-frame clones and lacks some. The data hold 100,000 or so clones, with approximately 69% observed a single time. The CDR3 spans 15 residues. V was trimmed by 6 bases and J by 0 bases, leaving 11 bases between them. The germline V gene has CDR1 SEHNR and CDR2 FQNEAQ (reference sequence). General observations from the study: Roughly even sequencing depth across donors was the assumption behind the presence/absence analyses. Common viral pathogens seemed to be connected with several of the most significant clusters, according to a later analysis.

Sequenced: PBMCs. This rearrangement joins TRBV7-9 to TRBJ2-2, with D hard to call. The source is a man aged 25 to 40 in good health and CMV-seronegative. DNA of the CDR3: TGTGCCAGCAGTCAGCAGGATTCGAACACCGGGGAGCTGTTTTTT. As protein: CASSQQDSNTGELFF.